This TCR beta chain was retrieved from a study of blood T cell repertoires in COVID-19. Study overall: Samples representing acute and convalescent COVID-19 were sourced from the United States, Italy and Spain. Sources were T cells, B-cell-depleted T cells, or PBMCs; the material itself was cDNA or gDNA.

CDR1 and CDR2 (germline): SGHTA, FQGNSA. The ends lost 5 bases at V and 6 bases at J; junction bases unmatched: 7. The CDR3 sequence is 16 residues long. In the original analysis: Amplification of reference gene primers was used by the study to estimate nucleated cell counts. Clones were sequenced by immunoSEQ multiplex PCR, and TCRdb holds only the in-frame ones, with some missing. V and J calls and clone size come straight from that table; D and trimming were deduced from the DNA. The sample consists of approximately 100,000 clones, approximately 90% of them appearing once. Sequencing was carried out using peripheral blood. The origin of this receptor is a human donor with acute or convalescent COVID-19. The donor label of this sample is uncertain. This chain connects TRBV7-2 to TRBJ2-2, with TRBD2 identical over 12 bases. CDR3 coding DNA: TGTGCCAGCAGCACTCGACTAGCGGGGGACTCCGGGGAGCTGTTTTTT. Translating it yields CASSTRLAGDSGELFF.